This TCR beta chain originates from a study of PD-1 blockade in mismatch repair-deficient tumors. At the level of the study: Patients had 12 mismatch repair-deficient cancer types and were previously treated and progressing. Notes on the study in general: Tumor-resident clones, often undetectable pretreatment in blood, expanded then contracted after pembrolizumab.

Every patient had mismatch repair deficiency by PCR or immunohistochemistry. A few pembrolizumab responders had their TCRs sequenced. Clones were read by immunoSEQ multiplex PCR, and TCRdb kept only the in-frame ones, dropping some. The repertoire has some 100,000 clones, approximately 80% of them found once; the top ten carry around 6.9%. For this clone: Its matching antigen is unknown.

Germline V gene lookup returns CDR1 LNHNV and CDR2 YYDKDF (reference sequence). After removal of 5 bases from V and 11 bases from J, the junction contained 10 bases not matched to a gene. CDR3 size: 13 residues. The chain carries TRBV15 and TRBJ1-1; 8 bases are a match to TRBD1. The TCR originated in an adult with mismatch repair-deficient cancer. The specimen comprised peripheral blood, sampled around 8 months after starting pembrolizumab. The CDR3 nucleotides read TGTGCCACCAGCGTACGCTCGGACAGGGTGGCTTTCTTT. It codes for CATSVRSDRVAFF.